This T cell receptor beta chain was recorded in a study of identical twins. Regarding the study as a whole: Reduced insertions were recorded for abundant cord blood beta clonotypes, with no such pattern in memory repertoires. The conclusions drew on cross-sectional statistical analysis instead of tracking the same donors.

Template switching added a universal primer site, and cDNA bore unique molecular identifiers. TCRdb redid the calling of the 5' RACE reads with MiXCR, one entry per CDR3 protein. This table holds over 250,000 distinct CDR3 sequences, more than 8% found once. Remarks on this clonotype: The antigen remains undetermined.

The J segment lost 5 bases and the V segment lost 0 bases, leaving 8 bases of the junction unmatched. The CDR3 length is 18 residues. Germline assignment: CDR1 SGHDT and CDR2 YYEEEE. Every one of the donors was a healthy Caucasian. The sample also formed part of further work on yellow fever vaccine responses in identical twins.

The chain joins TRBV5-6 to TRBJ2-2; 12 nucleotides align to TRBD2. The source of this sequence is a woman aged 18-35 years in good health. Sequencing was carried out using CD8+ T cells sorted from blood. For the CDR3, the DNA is TGTGCCAGCAGCTTGGCGGCTAGCGGGGGGGCCTATACCGGGGAGCTGTTTTTT. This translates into CASSLAASGGAYTGELFF.